The 23 T cell receptor beta chains below all came from one sample that was sequenced in a study of T-cell reconstitution after alpha-beta-depleted transplantation in children. A TCRbeta library incorporating unique molecular identifiers was prepared. Using its own MiXCR run on the PCR reads, TCRdb lists one record per CDR3 protein. There are about 500,000 distinct CDR3 sequences in the sample; about an eighth occur only once, and roughly 15% lies in the top ten. Sequences were derived from PBMCs, mostly from graft donor cells, sampled 180 days after TCRalphabeta/CD19-depleted stem cell transplant. Receptor source: a female patient aged 2-10 years who had a stem cell transplant for aplastic anemia, so the T cells may come from the graft donor.

The gene calls are TRBV18 and TRBJ2-1; D perhaps matches TRBD2 (6 bases). The germline gives CDR1 KGHSH, CDR2 LQKENI. The length of the CDR3 is 14 residues. Trimming took 5 bases from V and 8 from J, leaving 16 bases between them. The CDR3: CASSWGLPRDEQFF. The DNA for the CDR3 is TGTGCCAGCTCATGGGGACTGCCAAGGGATGAGCAGTTCTTC.

The rearrangement joins TRBV5-6 to TRBJ2-1; the D call may be TRBD1 or TRBD2 (5 bases each). CDR1 SGHDT and CDR2 YYEEEE come from the germline V gene. The ends were cut back, 2 bases at V and 0 bases at J, with 21 bases in the middle. The CDR3 length is 19 residues. The DNA for the CDR3 is TGTGCCAGCAGCTTCGGGGTCCTCGGCCGGGACCTCTCCTACAATGAGCAGTTCTTC. Its protein is CASSFGVLGRDLSYNEQFF. Combining the CDR3 with reference TRBV5-6 and TRBJ2-1 gives the whole variable domain DAGVTQSPTHLIKTRGQQVTLRCSPKSGHDTVSWYQQALGQGPQFIFQYYEEEERQRGNFPDRFSGHQFPNYSSELNVNALLLGDSALYLCASSFGVLGRDLSYNEQFFGPGTRLTVL.

The chain carries TRBV19 and TRBJ2-7; 7 bases align to TRBD1. There are 14 residues in the CDR3. CDR1 LNHDA and CDR2 SQIVND come from the germline V gene (reference sequence). The trim removed 2 bases at V and 2 bases at J, leaving 3 bases unmatched. The CDR3 nucleotides read TGTGCCAGTAGTATAAATCAGGGGGCCTACGAGCAGTACTTC. Residues: CASSINQGAYEQYF.

This clonotype was counted ten times or more. The chain has TRBV18 and TRBJ2-5, with D possibly called TRBD1 or TRBD2 (5 bases each). This CDR3 has 13 amino acids. Germline lookup yields CDR1 KGHSH and CDR2 LQKENI. V lost 8 bases, J lost 1 base, and 11 bases lay in between. The CDR3 nucleotides read TGTGCCAGCAGCCCCGGGACCCAAGAGACCCAGTACTTC. Protein: CASSPGTQETQYF. The full variable domain, rest sourced from reference TRBV18 and TRBJ2-5, is NAGVMQNPRHLVRRRGQEARLRCSPMKGHSHVYWYRQLPEEGLKFMVYLQKENIIDESGMPKERFSAEFPKEGPSILRIQQVVRGDSAAYFCASSPGTQETQYFGPGTRLLVL.

This clonotype has a handful of counts. The chain recombines TRBV28 with TRBJ2-1; 8 positions match TRBD2. CDR1 and CDR2 (germline): MDHEN, SYDVKM. There are 17 residues in the CDR3. Trimming at V came to 7 bases and at J to 0 bases, leaving 11 bases not matched to a gene. The CDR3 protein is CASTPRATSDSYNEQFF. Here the CDR3 DNA reads TGTGCCAGCACGCCCAGGGCGACTAGCGACTCCTACAATGAGCAGTTCTTC.

V and J are TRBV6-2 or TRBV6-3 and TRBJ2-7; 13 nucleotides align to TRBD2. This CDR3 is 15 amino acids long. The V segment lost 4 bases and the J segment 4 bases; nucleotides outside the gene matches: 4. CDR1 MNHEY and CDR2 SVGEGT come from the germline V gene. The CDR3 bases are TGTGCCAGCAGTTGGGGACTAGCGGGGCCTTACGAGCAGTACTTC. Residues: CASSWGLAGPYEQYF.

This clonotype was counted a few times. The V gene is TRBV4-1, the J gene TRBJ2-2; D might be TRBD1 (6 bases). Germline assignment: CDR1 MGHRA and CDR2 YSYEKL. This CDR3 is 15 amino acids long. V lost 4 bases and J 2 bases, leaving 11 bases between the germline ends. The CDR3 region is CASSPGAENTGELFF. The DNA of the CDR3 is TGCGCCAGCAGCCCAGGGGCGGAAAACACCGGGGAGCTGTTTTTT.

CDR3 bases: TGTGCCACCCCGGAGATCCGGGATCAGCACGAGCAGTACTTC. Amino acid sequence: CATPEIRDQHEQYF. V gene TRBV6-2 or TRBV6-3 combines with J gene TRBJ2-7; tentative D call: TRBD2 (5 bases). The CDR3 has 14 residues. V lost 10 bases and J 5 bases, leaving 21 bases between the germline ends. The V gene's germline CDR1 is MNHEY and CDR2 SVGEGT.

V and J are TRBV25-1 and TRBJ1-1; 7 bases line up with TRBD1. Germline V gene lookup returns CDR1 MGHDK and CDR2 SYGVNS. With 5 bases clipped from V and 3 bases from J, the junction kept 3 bases outside the gene matches. The CDR3 contains 13 residues. The CDR3 region is CASSITGDTEAFF. CDR3 nucleotide sequence: TGTGCCAGCAGTATAACAGGGGACACTGAAGCTTTCTTT.

The chain combines TRBV4-2 with TRBJ2-2, with D uncertain. The ends were cut back, 0 bases at V and 0 bases at J, with 11 bases in the middle. This CDR3 region has 17 residues. Germline V gives CDR1 LGHNA, CDR2 YNFKEQ. Written as DNA, the CDR3 is TGTGCCAGCAGCCAAGATCTAGGCGGCGCGAACACCGGGGAGCTGTTTTTT. Translating it yields CASSQDLGGANTGELFF.

This chain connects TRBV18 to TRBJ1-1; TRBD1 agrees at 7 bases. The CDR3 totals 20 residues. Germline trimming cut 0 bases from V and 4 bases from J; bases unmatched to any gene: 20. The germline CDR1 and CDR2 sequences are KGHSH and LQKENI. The CDR3 DNA follows: TGTGCCAGCTCACCACCGGGATCAAGAGGGGGCCCCAGGGTGGGCACTGAAGCTTTCTTT. Its translation: CASSPPGSRGGPRVGTEAFF. Drawing the rest from reference TRBV18 and TRBJ1-1, the complete variable domain is NAGVMQNPRHLVRRRGQEARLRCSPMKGHSHVYWYRQLPEEGLKFMVYLQKENIIDESGMPKERFSAEFPKEGPSILRIQQVVRGDSAAYFCASSPPGSRGGPRVGTEAFFGQGTRLTVV.

This clonotype turned up a few times. The chain recombines TRBV6-1 with TRBJ1-5; TRBD1 aligns across 9 bases. The germline V gene encodes CDR1 MNHNS and CDR2 SASEGT. The CDR3 has 15 residues. Unmatched junction bases numbered 7, after V lost 7 bases and J lost 3 bases. This CDR3 is CASTQDRGVNQPQHF. The CDR3 DNA is TGTGCCAGCACCCAGGACAGGGGAGTCAATCAGCCCCAGCATTTT.

This sequence joins TRBV5-1 and TRBJ1-1, with a possible D match to TRBD1 (5 bases). V was pared by 4 bases and J by 5 bases, with 15 bases between. Germline CDR1 reads SGHRS; CDR2 reads YFSETQ. This CDR3 has 14 amino acids. The CDR3 loop reads CASSLGGGMTEAFF. CDR3 nucleotides: TGCGCCAGCAGCCTGGGGGGAGGGATGACTGAAGCTTTCTTT.

This clonotype was observed a few times. The chain combines TRBV4-2 with TRBJ2-1, with no clear D. The CDR3 sequence is 15 residues long. CDR1 is LGHNA and CDR2 is YNFKEQ in the germline V gene. Trimming left V 4 bases short and J 1 base short, with 11 bases between. The CDR3 spells CASSPRHASYNEQFF. Written as DNA, the CDR3 is TGTGCCAGCAGCCCTCGACACGCTTCCTACAATGAGCAGTTCTTC.

Only a few counts were recorded for this clonotype. The rearrangement uses TRBV28 and TRBJ1-1; D unclear. Trimming cost V 6 bases and J 4 bases, with 18 bases left between them. CDR3 length: 15 amino acids. Per germline, CDR1 MDHEN and CDR2 SYDVKM. Written as DNA, the CDR3 is TGTGCCAGCAGCGCCCGGGAGGGTGGTCGCACTGAAGCTTTCTTT. Residues: CASSAREGGRTEAFF.

CDR3 region: CASSRRTGNTIYF. The CDR3 DNA follows: TGTGCCAGCAGTCGGAGGACTGGAAACACCATATATTTT. The chain employs TRBV25-1 and TRBJ1-3; D unclear. Germline CDR1 and CDR2: MGHDK and SYGVNS. The V and J ends lost 5 bases and 2 bases respectively, with 7 bases between them. The CDR3 sequence is 13 residues long.

The chain recombines TRBV18 with TRBJ2-7, with 7 bases identical to TRBD2. This CDR3 comprises 13 residues. The junction had 1 base not matched to a gene; V was cut back by 0 bases and J by 5 bases. Germline CDR1 and CDR2: KGHSH and LQKENI. This CDR3 reads CASSPPGGNEQYF. CDR3 bases: TGTGCCAGCTCACCACCGGGAGGGAACGAGCAGTACTTC.

The table lists this clonotype with many counts. The chain recombines TRBV5-1 with TRBJ1-1; the D is unclear. The germline CDR1 and CDR2 sequences are SGHRS and YFSETQ. Deletions cut 2 bases from V and 8 bases from J, with 13 bases between. The CDR3 contains 13 residues. CDR3 sequence reads: CASSFFGEGEAFF. DNA for the CDR3: TGCGCCAGCAGCTTCTTCGGGGAGGGCGAAGCTTTCTTT.

The rearrangement joins TRBV20-1 to TRBJ2-1; 9 bases match TRBD2. V shed 3 bases, J shed 7 bases, and the junction held 16 bases outside the gene matches. CDR3 length: 17 amino acids. Germline CDR1 reads DFQATT; CDR2 reads SNEGSKA (reference sequence). CDR3 DNA: TGCAGTGCTAGGGACACCCTACTAGCGGGTCTACCTAATGAGCAGTTCTTC. Translation gives CSARDTLLAGLPNEQFF.

This clonotype was picked up a small number of times. The chain carries TRBV15 and TRBJ2-5; D is perhaps TRBD1 or TRBD2 (5 bases each). Germline lookup yields CDR1 LNHNV and CDR2 YYDKDF (reference sequence). The ends were cut back, 1 base at V and 0 bases at J, with 6 bases in the middle. The CDR3 is made up of 14 amino acids. CDR3 in amino acids: CATSRGGYQETQYF. The CDR3 DNA follows: TGTGCCACCAGCAGAGGGGGGTACCAAGAGACCCAGTACTTC.

A few counts support this clonotype. The chain's CDR3 is CASSLGTGAGETQYF. CDR3 DNA: TGTGCCAGCAGCTTAGGCACGGGGGCAGGGGAGACCCAGTACTTC. The chain joins TRBV7-6 to TRBJ2-5; D assignment may be TRBD1 or TRBD2 (6 bases each). The CDR3 runs to 15 residues. Germline CDR1 reads SGHVS; CDR2 reads FNYEAQ. V shed 1 base and J shed 5 bases, with 14 bases lying between them.

V is TRBV29-1 and J is TRBJ1-1; perhaps TRBD1 as D (5 bases). Germline V gene data show CDR1 as SQVTM and CDR2 as ANQGSEA. The CDR3 spans 16 residues. Trimming removed 0 bases from V and 4 bases from J, with 18 bases in between. CDR3 DNA: TGCAGCGTTGAAGATCGGGCGGGCAGGGCGGCCACTGAAGCTTTCTTT. It encodes CSVEDRAGRAATEAFF. The full variable domain, in which reference TRBV29-1 and TRBJ1-1 provide the parts outside the CDR3, is SAVISQKPSRDICQRGTSLTIQCQVDSQVTMMFWYRQQPGQSLTLIATANQGSEATYESGFVIDKFPISRPNLTFSTLTVSNMSPEDSSIYLCSVEDRAGRAATEAFFGQGTRLTVV.

This clonotype was counted a few times. CDR3 loop: CASSVTSGRPSYEQYV. CDR3 nucleotide sequence: TGTGCCAGCAGCGTCACTAGCGGGAGGCCGTCCTACGAGCAGTACGTC. This chain joins TRBV5-6 and TRBJ2-7, with TRBD2 matching over 12 bases. Trimming removed 4 bases from V and 1 base from J; junction bases left unmatched: 6. Germline V gene data show CDR1 as SGHDT and CDR2 as YYEEEE. This CDR3 is 16 amino acids long.